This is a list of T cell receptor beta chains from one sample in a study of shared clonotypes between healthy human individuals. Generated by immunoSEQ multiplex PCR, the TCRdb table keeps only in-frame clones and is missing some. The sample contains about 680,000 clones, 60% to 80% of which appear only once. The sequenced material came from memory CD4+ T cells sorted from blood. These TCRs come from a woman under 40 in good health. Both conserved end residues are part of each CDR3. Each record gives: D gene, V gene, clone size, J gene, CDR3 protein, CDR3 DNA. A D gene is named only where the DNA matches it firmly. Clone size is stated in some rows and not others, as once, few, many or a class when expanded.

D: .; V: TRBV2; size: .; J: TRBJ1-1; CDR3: CASSELGGVLKAFF; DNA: TGTGCCAGCAGTGAGCTCGGGGGGGTACTAAAAGCTTTCTTT
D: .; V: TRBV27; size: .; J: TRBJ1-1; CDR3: CASSTGPRNTEAFF; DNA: TGTGCCAGCAGTACGGGACCCCGCAACACTGAAGCTTTCTTT
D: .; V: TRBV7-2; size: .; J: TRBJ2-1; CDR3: CASSTGQLNEQFF; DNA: TGTGCCAGCAGCACCGGACAGCTCAATGAGCAGTTCTTC
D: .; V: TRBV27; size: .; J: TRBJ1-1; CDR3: CASSLFTPRKNTEAFF; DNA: TGTGCCAGCAGTTTATTTACCCCCCGCAAGAACACTGAAGCTTTCTTT
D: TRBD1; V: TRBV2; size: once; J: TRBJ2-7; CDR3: CASSDRTGGSEQYF; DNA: TGTGCCAGCAGTGATAGGACAGGGGGATCCGAGCAGTACTTC
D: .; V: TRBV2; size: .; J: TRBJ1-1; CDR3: CASSEEGDLGAFF; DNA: TGTGCCAGCAGTGAAGAGGGGGACTTGGGGGCTTTCTTT
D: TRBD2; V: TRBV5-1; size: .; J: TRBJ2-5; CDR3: CASTPGDTSGQETQYF; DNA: TGCGCCAGCACCCCCGGGGACACTAGCGGACAAGAGACCCAGTACTTC
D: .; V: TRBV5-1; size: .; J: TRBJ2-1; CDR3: CASSLGTEGNEQFF; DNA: TGCGCCAGCAGCTTGGGAACTGAAGGCAATGAGCAGTTCTTC
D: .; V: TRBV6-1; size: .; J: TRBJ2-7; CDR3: CASIMTYRDGQYF; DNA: TGTGCCAGCATTATGACCTACAGGGATGGGCAGTACTTC
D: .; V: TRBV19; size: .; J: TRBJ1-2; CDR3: CASSTLTASNYGYTF; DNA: TGTGCCAGTAGTACCCTGACAGCTTCTAACTATGGCTACACCTTC
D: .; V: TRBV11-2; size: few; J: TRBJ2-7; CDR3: CASRGGGEQYF; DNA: TGTGCCAGCAGGGGAGGGGGCGAGCAGTACTTC
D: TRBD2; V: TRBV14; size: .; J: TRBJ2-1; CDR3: CASSQVGGSLYNEQFF; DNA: TGTGCCAGCAGCCAAGTTGGCGGGAGCCTCTACAATGAGCAGTTCTTC
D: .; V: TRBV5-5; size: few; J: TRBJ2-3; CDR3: CASSREVRRGEQDTQYF; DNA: TGTGCCAGCAGCCGTGAGGTTCGCCGGGGCGAACAGGATACGCAGTATTTT
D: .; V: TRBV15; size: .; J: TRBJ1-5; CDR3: CATSRARGVSNQPQHF; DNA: TGTGCCACCAGCAGAGCACGGGGTGTCAGCAATCAGCCCCAGCATTTT
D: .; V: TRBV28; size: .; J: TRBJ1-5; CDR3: CASSLPGTATNQPQHF; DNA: TGTGCCAGCAGCTTACCCGGGACCGCGACCAATCAGCCCCAGCATTTT
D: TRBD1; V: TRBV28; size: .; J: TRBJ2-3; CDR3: CASSIGTGGPTDTQYF; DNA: TGTGCCAGCAGTATCGGGACAGGGGGCCCCACAGATACGCAGTATTTT
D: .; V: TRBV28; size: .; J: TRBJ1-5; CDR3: CASSFGGNGQPQHF; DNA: TGTGCCAGCAGTTTTGGAGGGAATGGTCAGCCCCAGCATTTT
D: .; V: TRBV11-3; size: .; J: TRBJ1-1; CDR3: CASSPGGAGTEAFF; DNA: TGTGCCAGCAGCCCCGGGGGGGCCGGCACTGAAGCTTTCTTT
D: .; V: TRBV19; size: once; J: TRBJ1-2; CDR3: CASSVFGEYGYTF; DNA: TGTGCCAGTAGTGTTTTTGGAGAGTATGGCTACACCTTC
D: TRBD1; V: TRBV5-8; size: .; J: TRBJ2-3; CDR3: CASRPNRGAWDTQYF; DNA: TGTGCCAGCAGACCAAACAGGGGCGCTTGGGATACGCAGTATTTT
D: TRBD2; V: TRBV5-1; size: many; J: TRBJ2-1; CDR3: CASSLSGTSGGSEQFF; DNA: TGCGCCAGCAGCTTGTCCGGGACTAGCGGGGGGTCTGAGCAGTTCTTC
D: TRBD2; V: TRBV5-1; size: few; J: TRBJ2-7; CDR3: CASSSIAGGLSHEQYF; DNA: TGCGCCAGCAGCTCCATAGCGGGAGGTCTTTCTCACGAGCAGTACTTC
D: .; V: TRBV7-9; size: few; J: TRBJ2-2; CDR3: CASKQGADTGELFF; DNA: TGTGCCAGCAAACAGGGTGCGGACACCGGGGAGCTGTTTTTT
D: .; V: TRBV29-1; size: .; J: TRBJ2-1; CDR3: CSVSRTNNEQFF; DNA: TGCAGCGTTTCACGGACGAACAATGAGCAGTTCTTC
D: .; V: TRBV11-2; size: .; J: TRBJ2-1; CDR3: CASSSTGTGTKEQFF; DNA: TGTGCCAGCAGCTCAACCGGGACGGGCACTAAGGAGCAGTTCTTC
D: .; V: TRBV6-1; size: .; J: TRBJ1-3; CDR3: CASSEKGEGGYTIYF; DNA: TGTGCCAGCAGTGAAAAGGGGGAGGGAGGCTACACCATATATTTT
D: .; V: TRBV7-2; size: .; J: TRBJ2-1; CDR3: CASSLEAVSYNEQFF; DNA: TGTGCCAGCAGCTTAGAAGCGGTCTCTTACAATGAGCAGTTCTTC
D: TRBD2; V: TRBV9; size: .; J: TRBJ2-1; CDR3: CASSGSSGRFNEQFF; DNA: TGTGCCAGCAGCGGAAGTAGCGGGAGGTTTAATGAGCAGTTCTTC
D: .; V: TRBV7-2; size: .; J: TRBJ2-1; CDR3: CASSLEVGDDEQFF; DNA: TGTGCCAGCAGCTTAGAGGTAGGGGACGATGAGCAGTTCTTC
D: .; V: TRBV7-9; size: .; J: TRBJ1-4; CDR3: CASPDLGTEKLFF; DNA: TGTGCCAGCCCGGACTTAGGGACTGAAAAACTGTTTTTT
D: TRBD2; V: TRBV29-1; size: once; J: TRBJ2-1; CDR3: CSVASGRTNNEQFF; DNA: TGCAGCGTTGCTAGCGGGAGGACGAACAATGAGCAGTTCTTC
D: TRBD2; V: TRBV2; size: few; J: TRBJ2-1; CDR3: CASTSGRGSEQFF; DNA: TGTGCCAGCACTAGCGGGAGAGGTAGTGAGCAGTTCTTC
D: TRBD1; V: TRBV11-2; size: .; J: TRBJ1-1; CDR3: CASSSLRDRVTEAFF; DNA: TGTGCCAGCAGCTCCCTCCGGGACAGGGTCACTGAAGCTTTCTTT
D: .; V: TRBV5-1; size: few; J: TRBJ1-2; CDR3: CASSDGPGNYGYTF; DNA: TGCGCCAGCAGCGACGGGCCGGGGAACTATGGCTACACCTTC
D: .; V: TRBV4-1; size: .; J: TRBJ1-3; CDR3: CASSQGSGGASYSGNTIYF; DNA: TGCGCCAGCAGCCAAGGAAGTGGAGGGGCCAGTTACTCTGGAAACACCATATATTTT
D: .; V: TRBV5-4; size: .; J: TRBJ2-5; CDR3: CASSLGDLPWEQYF; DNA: TGTGCCAGCAGCTTAGGGGACCTACCGTGGGAGCAGTACTTC
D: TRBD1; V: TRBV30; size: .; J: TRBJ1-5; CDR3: CAWSSGQNQPQHF; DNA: TGTGCCTGGTCCTCGGGACAGAATCAGCCCCAGCATTTT
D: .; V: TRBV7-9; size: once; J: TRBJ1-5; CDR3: CASSRFGQPQHF; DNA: TGTGCCAGCAGCCGTTTCGGGCAGCCCCAGCATTTT
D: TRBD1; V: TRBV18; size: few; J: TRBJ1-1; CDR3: CASSKQGARAEAFF; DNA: TGTGCCAGCTCAAAGCAGGGGGCGAGGGCTGAAGCTTTCTTT
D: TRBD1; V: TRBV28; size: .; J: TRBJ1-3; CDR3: CASSPSDRGGGNTIYF; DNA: TGTGCCAGCAGTCCTTCGGACAGGGGGGGTGGAAACACCATATATTTT